This T cell receptor beta chain comes out of a study of lymphopenia after photon versus proton radiotherapy. Study findings and constraints: Oligoclonal CD8+ Temra expansion after nadir drove photon patients' diversity drop.

Concerning this clone itself: Its target is unknown.

Repertoires were generated with immunoSEQ multiplex PCR, while TCRdb's copy carries only in-frame clones and drops some. The data show 55,000 to 70,000 clones, approximately 90% seen once. The CDR3 has 15 residues. Per germline, CDR1 MDHEN and CDR2 SYDVKM. With V trimmed by 5 bases and J by 4 bases, 11 bases remained unmatched. The J gene is TRBJ2-7, the V gene TRBV28, with TRBD2 matching 7 bases. The clonotype originates from a woman aged 70-85 years with pancreatic cancer. The sample was peripheral blood, taken from a patient treated with photon-based radiotherapy. The CDR3 DNA is TGTGCCAGCAGTCTGGGGAAGGGACTACCGTACGAGCAGTACTTC. Its translation is CASSLGKGLPYEQYF.